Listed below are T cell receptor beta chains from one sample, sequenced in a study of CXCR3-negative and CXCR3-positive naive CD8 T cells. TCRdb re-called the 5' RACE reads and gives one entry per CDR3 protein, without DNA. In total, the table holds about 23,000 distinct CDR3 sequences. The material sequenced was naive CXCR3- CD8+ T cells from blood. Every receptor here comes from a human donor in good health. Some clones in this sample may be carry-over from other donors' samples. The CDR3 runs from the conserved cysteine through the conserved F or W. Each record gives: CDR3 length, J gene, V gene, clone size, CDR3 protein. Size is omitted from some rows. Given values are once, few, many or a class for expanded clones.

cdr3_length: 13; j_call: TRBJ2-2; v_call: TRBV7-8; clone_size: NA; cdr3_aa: CASSLAVTGELFF
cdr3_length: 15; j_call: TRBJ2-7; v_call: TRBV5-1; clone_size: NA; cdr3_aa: CASSERYGTVYEQYF
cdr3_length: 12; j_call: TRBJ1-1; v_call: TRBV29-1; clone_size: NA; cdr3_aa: CSATGVNTEAFF
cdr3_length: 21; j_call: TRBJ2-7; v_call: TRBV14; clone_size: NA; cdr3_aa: CASSQDPESWVPTGDTYEQYF
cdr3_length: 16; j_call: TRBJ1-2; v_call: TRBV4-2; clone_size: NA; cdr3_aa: CASSPESSGENYGYTF
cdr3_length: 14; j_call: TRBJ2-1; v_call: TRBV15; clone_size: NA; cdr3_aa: CATKTDRSDNEQFF
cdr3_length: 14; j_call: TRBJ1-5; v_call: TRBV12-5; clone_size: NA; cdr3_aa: CASVGEPSNQPQHF
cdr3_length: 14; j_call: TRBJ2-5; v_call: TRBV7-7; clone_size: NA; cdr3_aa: CASSPRVSEATQYF
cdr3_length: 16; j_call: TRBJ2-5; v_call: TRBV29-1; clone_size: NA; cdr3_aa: CSVEDWDSKATYTQYF
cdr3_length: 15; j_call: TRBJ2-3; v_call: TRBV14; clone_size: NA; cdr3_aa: CASSQDPQGPDTQYF
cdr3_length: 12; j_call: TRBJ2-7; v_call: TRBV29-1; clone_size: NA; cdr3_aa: CSVGGREYEQYF
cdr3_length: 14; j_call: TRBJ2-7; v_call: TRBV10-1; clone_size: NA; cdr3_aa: CASSGSGSFDEQYF
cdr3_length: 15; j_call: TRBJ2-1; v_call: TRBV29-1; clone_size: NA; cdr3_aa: CSVGSRAGAYNEQFF
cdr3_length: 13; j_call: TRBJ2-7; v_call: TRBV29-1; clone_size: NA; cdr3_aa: CSVEAPDSYEQYF
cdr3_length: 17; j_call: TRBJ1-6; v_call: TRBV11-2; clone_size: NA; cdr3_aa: CASSLQGTGRSNSPLHF
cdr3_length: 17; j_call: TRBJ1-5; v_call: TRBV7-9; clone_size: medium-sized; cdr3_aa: CASSSTQSQGFNQPQHF
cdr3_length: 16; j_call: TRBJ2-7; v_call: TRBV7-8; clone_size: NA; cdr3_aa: CASSLFVARSSYEQYF
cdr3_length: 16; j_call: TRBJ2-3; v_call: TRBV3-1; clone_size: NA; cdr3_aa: CASSQPGRVITDTQYF
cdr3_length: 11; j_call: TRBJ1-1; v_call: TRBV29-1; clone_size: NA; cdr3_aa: CSAHLGGEAFF
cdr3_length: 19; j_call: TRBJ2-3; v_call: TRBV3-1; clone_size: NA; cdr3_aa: CASSQGVGISGTYQDTQYF
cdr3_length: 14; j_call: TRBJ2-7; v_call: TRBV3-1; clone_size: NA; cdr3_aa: CASSQAVGSYEQYF
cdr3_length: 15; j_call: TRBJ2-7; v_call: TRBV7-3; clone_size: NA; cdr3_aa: CASSPLEIGSYEQYF
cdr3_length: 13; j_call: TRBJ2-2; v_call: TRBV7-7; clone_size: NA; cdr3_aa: CASSMGNTGELFF
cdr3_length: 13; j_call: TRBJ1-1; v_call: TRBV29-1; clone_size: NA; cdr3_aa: CSVGGGRATEAFF
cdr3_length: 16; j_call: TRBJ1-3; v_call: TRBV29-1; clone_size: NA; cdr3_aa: CSARLGPDSPGNTIYF
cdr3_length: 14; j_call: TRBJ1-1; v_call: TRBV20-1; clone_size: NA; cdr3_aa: CSEGQGALNTEAFF
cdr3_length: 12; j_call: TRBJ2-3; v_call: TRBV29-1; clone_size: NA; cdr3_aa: CSVVGDTDTQYF
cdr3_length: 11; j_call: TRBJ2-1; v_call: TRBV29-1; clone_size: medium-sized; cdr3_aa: CSVGQGGEQFF